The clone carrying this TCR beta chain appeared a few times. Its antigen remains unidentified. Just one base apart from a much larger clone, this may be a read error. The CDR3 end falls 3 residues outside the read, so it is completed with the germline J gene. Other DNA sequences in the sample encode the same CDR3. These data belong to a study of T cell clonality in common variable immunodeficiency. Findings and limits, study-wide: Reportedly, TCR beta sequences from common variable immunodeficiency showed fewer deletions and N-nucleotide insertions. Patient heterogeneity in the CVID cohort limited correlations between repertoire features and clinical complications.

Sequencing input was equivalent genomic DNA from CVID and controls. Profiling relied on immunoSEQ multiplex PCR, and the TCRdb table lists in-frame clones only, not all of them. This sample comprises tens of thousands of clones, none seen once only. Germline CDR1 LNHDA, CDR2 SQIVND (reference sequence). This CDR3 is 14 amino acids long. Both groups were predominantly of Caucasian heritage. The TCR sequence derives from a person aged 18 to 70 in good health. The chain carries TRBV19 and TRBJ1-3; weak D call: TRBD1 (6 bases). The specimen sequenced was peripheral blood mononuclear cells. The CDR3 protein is CASGDTNSGNTIYF. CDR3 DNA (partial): TGTGCCAGCGGGGACACGAACTCTGGAAACACA.